These 20 T cell receptor beta chains were all obtained from the same sample, sequenced in a study of blood T cell repertoires in COVID-19. Data came from immunoSEQ multiplex PCR; TCRdb stores just in-frame clones and leaves some out. The sample contains about half a million clones, around 85% of which appear only once. The sequencing input was PBMCs or T cells enriched from blood (not recorded which). The receptor source for this set is a woman aged 60-75 years who had recovered from COVID-19.

V is TRBV15 and J is TRBJ2-6; 8 positions match TRBD1. This CDR3 spans 18 amino acids. Germline CDR1 reads LNHNV; CDR2 reads YYDKDF (reference sequence). The J segment lost 3 bases and the V segment lost 0 bases, leaving 7 bases of the junction unmatched. The chain's CDR3 is CATSRENRGTGGANVLTF. The DNA of the CDR3 is TGTGCCACCAGCAGAGAGAACAGGGGGACAGGTGGGGCCAACGTCCTGACTTTC.

The chain employs TRBV5-1 and TRBJ2-2, with 10 bases lining up with TRBD1. This CDR3 contains 15 residues. V shed 3 bases and J 7 bases; nucleotides not matched to a gene: 6. Germline CDR1 reads SGHRS; CDR2 reads YFSETQ. CDR3 DNA sequence: TGCGCCAGCAGCTCCGGGACAGGGGAGATCGGGGAGCTGTTTTTT. Amino acids: CASSSGTGEIGELFF.

CDR3 amino acids: CASSPIAGGQSDTQYF. The CDR3 DNA reads TGTGCCAGCAGCCCGATAGCGGGGGGGCAATCAGATACGCAGTATTTT. The chain carries TRBV5-5 and TRBJ2-3; 11 nucleotides match TRBD2. The length of the CDR3 is 16 residues. The trim removed 4 bases at V and 4 bases at J, leaving 8 bases unmatched. Germline V gives CDR1 SGHKS, CDR2 YYEKEE (reference sequence).

The rearrangement links TRBV30 to TRBJ1-4; D ambiguous. The V and J ends lost 8 bases and 0 bases respectively, with 10 bases between them. The length of the CDR3 is 13 residues. The germline gives CDR1 GTSNPN, CDR2 SVGIG (reference sequence). This chain's CDR3 is CAPNRTTNEKLFF. The CDR3 bases are TGTGCCCCAAACAGAACAACTAATGAAAAACTGTTTTTT.

The chain couples TRBV6-5 to TRBJ1-3, with TRBD1 identical over 8 bases. CDR1 and CDR2 from the germline V gene are MNHEY and SVGAGI. The CDR3 sequence is 14 residues long. The V segment lost 9 bases and the J segment 0 bases; nucleotides outside the gene matches: 4. The CDR3, as DNA: TGTGCCAGTGGACAGGGCCTCTCTGGAAACACCATATATTTT. It translates to CASGQGLSGNTIYF.

This sequence joins TRBV5-4 and TRBJ2-2, with 13 bases identical to TRBD2. The germline V gene encodes CDR1 SGHNT and CDR2 YYREEE (reference sequence). This CDR3 has 17 amino acids. Losses at the gene ends were 3 bases for V and 2 bases for J; bases not matched to a gene: 4. The CDR3 DNA reads TGTGCCAGCAGCTCCGGGACTAGCGGGGTAAACACCGGGGAGCTGTTTTTT. The encoded protein is CASSSGTSGVNTGELFF.

The rearrangement joins TRBV3-1 (or the pseudogene TRBV3-2) to TRBJ1-1; 7 nucleotides align to TRBD1. With 6 bases clipped from V and 0 bases from J, the junction kept 13 bases outside the gene matches. The CDR3 has 17 amino acids. Germline CDR1 LGHDT, CDR2 YNNKEL (reference sequence). CDR3 region: CASSQGGLTGLNTEAFF. The CDR3 coding sequence is TGTGCCAGCAGTCAGGGGGGACTGACAGGATTGAACACTGAAGCTTTCTTT.

V and J are TRBV7-2 and TRBJ1-6, with D maybe TRBD1 (6 bases). The CDR3 has 15 residues. V lost 3 bases, J lost 7 bases, and 13 bases lay in between. Germline CDR1 SGHTA, CDR2 FQGNSA. The CDR3 protein is CASSLRQASNSPLHF. In DNA, the CDR3 is TGTGCCAGCAGCTTGAGACAGGCCTCAAATTCACCCCTCCACTTT.

This clone appeared a single time. This chain connects TRBV12-5 to TRBJ2-3, with 7 nucleotides matching TRBD2. CDR1 and CDR2 (germline): LGHNT, FRNRAP. This CDR3 contains 14 residues. The J segment lost 4 bases and the V segment lost 3 bases, leaving 4 bases of the junction unmatched. The CDR3 DNA reads TGTGCTAGTGGTTTCGGGGCGGGGGCAGATACGCAGTATTTT. Translated: CASGFGAGADTQYF.

As DNA, the CDR3 is TGCGCCAGCATGGAGGTAGCGGGGTTTTTAAGCACAGATACGCAGTATTTT. This sequence encodes CASMEVAGFLSTDTQYF. This chain links TRBV5-1 with TRBJ2-3, with 8 bases fitting TRBD2. The CDR3 length is 17 residues. The ends lost 6 bases at V and 0 bases at J; junction bases unmatched: 12. Germline CDR1 reads SGHRS; CDR2 reads YFSETQ.

V and J are TRBV2 and TRBJ1-4; possibly TRBD1 for D (6 bases). V dropped 10 bases and J dropped 4 bases, with 16 bases sitting between them. Germline V gene sequence: CDR1 SNHLY, CDR2 FYNNEI. The CDR3 runs to 14 residues. CDR3 sequence: CAMQRDISNEKLFF. For the CDR3, the DNA is TGTGCCATGCAACGGGACATTAGTAATGAAAAACTGTTTTTT.

This chain joins TRBV5-1 and TRBJ2-3; 7 bases line up with TRBD2. Germline V gene sequence: CDR1 SGHRS, CDR2 YFSETQ. Trimming cost V 1 base and J 6 bases; bases outside gene matches: 11. The length of the CDR3 is 16 residues. This CDR3 reads CASSLRTSRFGDTQYF. As DNA, the CDR3 is TGCGCCAGCAGCTTGCGGACTAGTCGGTTCGGGGATACGCAGTATTTT.

This chain uses TRBV2 with TRBJ2-2; D ambiguous. Germline V gives CDR1 SNHLY, CDR2 FYNNEI. V was cut by 8 bases and J by 4 bases, with 14 bases left in between. This CDR3 is built from 14 residues. CDR3 amino acids: CASDSGLGTGELFF. The CDR3 DNA follows: TGTGCCAGCGATTCGGGTTTGGGCACCGGGGAGCTGTTTTTT. The full variable domain, in which reference TRBV2 and TRBJ2-2 provide the parts outside the CDR3, is EPEVTQTPSHQVTQMGQEVILRCVPISNHLYFYWYRQILGQKVEFLVSFYNNEISEKSEIFDDQFSVERPDGSNFTLKIRSTKLEDSAMYFCASDSGLGTGELFFGEGSRLTVL.

The J gene is TRBJ1-6, the V gene TRBV19, with 7 bases matching TRBD1. The V gene's germline CDR1 is LNHDA and CDR2 SQIVND (reference sequence). The CDR3 sequence is 14 residues long. V gave up 5 bases and J gave up 10 bases; unmatched junction bases: 8. The CDR3 here is CASSSRQGRSPLHF. Here the CDR3 DNA reads TGTGCCAGTAGTTCGAGACAGGGAAGATCACCCCTCCACTTT.

The chain joins TRBV10-3 to TRBJ1-2, with TRBD1 matching over 8 bases. This CDR3 is built from 13 residues. After removal of 9 bases from V and 6 bases from J, the junction contained 9 bases not matched to a gene. CDR1 is ENHRY and CDR2 is SYGVKD in the germline V gene. CDR3 sequence reads: CAILDRVKDGYTF. DNA of the CDR3: TGTGCCATTTTGGACAGGGTGAAGGATGGCTACACCTTC.

The chain joins TRBV29-1 to TRBJ1-4; D is perhaps TRBD1 (5 bases). The CDR3 totals 13 residues. Germline V gene sequence: CDR1 SQVTM, CDR2 ANQGSEA. V was cut by 5 bases and J by 4 bases, with 11 bases left in between. The CDR3 is CSVLKGVNEKLFF. CDR3 DNA: TGCAGCGTTTTAAAAGGGGTTAATGAAAAACTGTTTTTT.

The chain joins TRBV5-6 to TRBJ2-3, with D uncertain. V was trimmed by 2 bases and J by 2 bases, leaving 9 bases between them. The V gene's germline CDR1 is SGHDT and CDR2 YYEEEE. This CDR3 has 14 residues. CDR3 residues: CASSFSWLTDTQYF. The DNA of the CDR3 is TGTGCCAGCAGCTTTAGCTGGCTCACAGATACGCAGTATTTT.

This chain links TRBV5-1 with TRBJ2-1; the match to TRBD1 covers 9 bases. This CDR3 has 16 residues. The V and J ends lost 0 bases and 12 bases, in that order; junction bases with no gene match: 13. CDR1 is SGHRS and CDR2 is YFSETQ in the germline V gene. DNA of the CDR3: TGCGCCAGCAGCTTGGAAACCGGGACAGGGTCTGGGGGGCAGTTCTTC. Amino acids: CASSLETGTGSGGQFF.

The V call is TRBV18, the J call TRBJ1-2; D gene unclear. V lost 3 bases and J 4 bases, leaving 18 bases between the germline ends. CDR1 and CDR2 from the germline V gene are KGHSH and LQKENI. CDR3 length: 16 amino acids. CDR3 sequence (DNA): TGTGCCAGCTCACCGGCACGCGAGGCACCCGCCTATGGCTACACCTTC. It codes for CASSPAREAPAYGYTF. The full variable domain, with the rest looked up from reference TRBV18 and TRBJ1-2, is NAGVMQNPRHLVRRRGQEARLRCSPMKGHSHVYWYRQLPEEGLKFMVYLQKENIIDESGMPKERFSAEFPKEGPSILRIQQVVRGDSAAYFCASSPAREAPAYGYTFGSGTRLTVV.

The CDR3 DNA is TGCAGCGTTGAAGATGTCGCAGGGGTAAACTATGGCTACACCTTC. Translating it yields CSVEDVAGVNYGYTF. This chain joins TRBV29-1 and TRBJ1-2; a weak D match, TRBD1 (6 bases). Looked up from germline, CDR1 is SQVTM and CDR2 is ANQGSEA. Trimming took 0 bases from V and 2 from J, leaving 13 bases between them. The CDR3 loop spans 15 amino acids.